This T cell receptor (beta chain) was captured in a study of blood T cell repertoires in COVID-19. Overall study: Samples of COVID-19 (acute and convalescent) were obtained from the United States, Italy and Spain.

In the original workflow: Amplification with reference gene primers provided the estimates of nucleated cell counts. Profiling relied on immunoSEQ multiplex PCR, and the TCRdb table lists in-frame clones only, not all of them. The V and J calls and clone size come from that table; D and trimming were worked out from the DNA. The data contain about 38,000 clones, about 91% of them singletons. This CDR3 has 16 residues. The V gene lost 4 bases and the J gene lost 1 base, with 15 bases spanning the gap. The germline CDR1 and CDR2 sequences are KGHSH and LQKENI. V and J are TRBV18 and TRBJ2-3; D gene unclear. Sequencing was carried out using peripheral blood. This receptor was obtained from a human donor in a cohort sampled during active COVID-19. DNA of the CDR3: TGTGCCAGCTCACTGGCCCCCAACCCAGGCACAGATACGCAGTATTTT. Encoded protein: CASSLAPNPGTDTQYF. Looking up the rest from reference TRBV18 and TRBJ2-3 gives the full variable domain: NAGVMQNPRHLVRRRGQEARLRCSPMKGHSHVYWYRQLPEEGLKFMVYLQKENIIDESGMPKERFSAEFPKEGPSILRIQQVVRGDSAAYFCASSLAPNPGTDTQYFGPGTRLTVL.